The entry that follows covers one T cell receptor beta chain sequence. Its antigen remains unidentified. TCRdb's copy holds only in-frame clones and misses some; the assay was immunoSEQ multiplex PCR. The sample contains roughly 18,000 clones, about 73% of which appear only once. These data are taken from a study of CD4 T cells in relation to SARS-CoV-2 and coronaviruses. CD4+ T cells from unexposed donors were obtained before the COVID-19 pandemic (2011-2018). The cells were cultured for around ten days before CD4+ T cells were isolated. CDR1 and CDR2 (germline): SGHDT, YYEEEE. Unmatched junction bases numbered 11, after V lost 4 bases and J lost 2 bases. The CDR3 runs to 18 residues.

The clonotype comes from a human donor in good health. The sequenced material came from CD4+ T cells from PBMCs, cultured in vitro. The chain recombines TRBV5-6 with TRBJ2-1; 11 nucleotides line up with TRBD2. CDR3 in amino acids: CASSPGGLAGGPYNEQFF. CDR3 DNA: TGTGCCAGCAGCCCCGGAGGTCTAGCGGGAGGCCCCTACAATGAGCAGTTCTTC. Variable domain in full (rest from reference TRBV5-6 and TRBJ2-1): DAGVTQSPTHLIKTRGQQVTLRCSPKSGHDTVSWYQQALGQGPQFIFQYYEEEERQRGNFPDRFSGHQFPNYSSELNVNALLLGDSALYLCASSPGGLAGGPYNEQFFGPGTRLTVL.